This TCR beta chain was recorded in a study of blood T cell repertoires in COVID-19. As for the study in general: Samples came from the United States, Italy and Spain, spanning acute and convalescent COVID-19. PBMCs, B-cell-depleted T cells, or T cells provided the cDNA or gDNA that made up the material.

V shed 3 bases, J shed 2 bases, and the junction held 1 base outside the gene matches. The CDR3 length is 13 residues. Germline V CDR1 and CDR2: SGHVS, FNYEAQ. In the study's own analysis: Amplified reference gene primers provided the basis for estimating nucleated cell counts. Only in-frame clones appear in the TCRdb table, and some are missing; sequencing was by immunoSEQ multiplex PCR. V and J calls and clone size are copied from that table; D and trimming were computed from the DNA. The table has about 49,000 clones, 75% to 80% seen once. The receptor was derived from a man aged 65 to 85 with active or convalescent COVID-19. The rearrangement links TRBV7-6 to TRBJ2-7; 7 bases align to TRBD1. Sequenced sample: peripheral blood. CDR3 sequence (DNA): TGTGCCAGCAGCTTTACAGGGGCCTACGAGCAGTACTTC. This codes for CASSFTGAYEQYF.